One and the same sample provided the 10 T cell receptor beta chains below, sequenced in a study of identical twins. TCRdb re-called the 5' RACE reads with MiXCR, one entry per CDR3 protein. There are about 190,000 distinct CDR3 sequences in the sample; 15% to 20% occur only once, and 35% to 50% lies in the top ten. These same data were also listed under a study on T cells expressing NK-cell markers.

Source material: CD8+ T cells sorted from blood. Source of these receptors: a woman aged 18-35 years in good health.

This clonotype has at least ten counts. The gene calls are TRBV6-4 and TRBJ2-3, with TRBD2 as a possible D gene (5 bases). CDR1 and CDR2 (germline): MRHNA, SNTAGT. The CDR3 totals 13 residues. Trimming stripped 4 bases from V and 0 bases from J, with 5 bases between. CDR3 loop: CASSGGSTDTQYF. CDR3 coding DNA: TGTGCCAGCAGTGGCGGGAGCACAGATACGCAGTATTTT.

The chain employs TRBV15 and TRBJ2-3; D is uncertain. CDR1 LNHNV and CDR2 YYDKDF come from the germline V gene (reference sequence). The length of the CDR3 is 12 residues. Between the trimmed V and J ends, which lost 4 bases and 2 bases, there was a span of 4 bases. The CDR3 DNA follows: TGTGCCACCAGCAAACTCACAGATACGCAGTATTTT. Its translation: CATSKLTDTQYF.

The table lists this clonotype with a few counts. The J gene is TRBJ1-2, the V gene TRBV7-3; D call uncertain. Trimming took 7 bases from V and 2 from J, leaving 11 bases between them. The CDR3 runs 13 residues. Germline values: CDR1 SGHTA, CDR2 FQGTGA. The chain's CDR3 is CASTLGGNYGYTF. The CDR3 DNA reads as TGTGCCAGCACCCTAGGTGGGAACTATGGCTACACCTTC.

The table lists this clonotype with a few counts. The chain carries TRBV12-3 or TRBV12-4 and TRBJ1-1; D not certain. Trimming took 1 base from V and 0 from J, leaving 9 bases between them. CDR3 size: 15 residues. Here the CDR3 DNA reads TGTGCCAGCAGTTTAGATCCCCTAATGAACACTGAAGCTTTCTTT. Translating it yields CASSLDPLMNTEAFF.

This clonotype turned up a few times. The chain links TRBV7-9 to TRBJ2-5; D is unclear. Germline assignment: CDR1 SEHNR and CDR2 FQNEAQ (reference sequence). V was trimmed by 2 bases and J by 1 base, leaving 8 bases between them. The CDR3 spans 14 residues. This chain's CDR3 is CASSLSQVQETQYF. CDR3 sequence (DNA): TGTGCCAGCAGCTTATCCCAGGTCCAAGAGACCCAGTACTTC.

This clonotype was detected only a few times. The J gene is TRBJ2-2, the V gene TRBV20-1; TRBD1 might be the D (6 bases). V shed 3 bases and J shed 3 bases, with 11 bases lying between them. CDR1 DFQATT and CDR2 SNEGSKA come from the germline V gene (reference sequence). This CDR3 is 14 amino acids long. Here the CDR3 reads CSARGRGDTGELFF. The CDR3 DNA reads TGCAGTGCTAGGGGCAGGGGCGACACCGGGGAGCTGTTTTTT.

This clonotype was picked up a small number of times. This sequence joins TRBV27 and TRBJ2-7; 7 nucleotides match TRBD1. From germline, CDR1 is MNHEY and CDR2 SMNVEV (reference sequence). There are 12 residues in the CDR3. Germline trimming cut 4 bases from V and 5 bases from J; bases unmatched to any gene: 2. The CDR3 reads CASSWGQNEQYF. DNA of the CDR3: TGTGCCAGCAGTTGGGGACAGAACGAGCAGTACTTC.

The chain links TRBV5-6 to TRBJ2-7; D is possibly TRBD2 (5 bases). V lost 2 bases and J lost 6, with 12 bases in between. The CDR3 has 13 amino acids. The germline gives CDR1 SGHDT, CDR2 YYEEEE. The CDR3 DNA reads TGTGCCAGCAGCTTCGGGGATTCGGGCGAGCAGTACTTC. Translation: CASSFGDSGEQYF.

The chain has TRBV7-9 and TRBJ2-2; maybe TRBD1 (6 bases). From germline, CDR1 is SEHNR and CDR2 FQNEAQ (reference sequence). V lost 3 bases and J lost 4, with 12 bases in between. There are 15 residues in the CDR3. CDR3 residues: CASSFYGRGTGELFF. CDR3 nucleotide sequence: TGTGCCAGCAGCTTTTACGGCAGGGGCACCGGGGAGCTGTTTTTT. Full variable domain (rest looked up from reference TRBV7-9 and TRBJ2-2): DTGVSQNPRHKITKRGQNVTFRCDPISEHNRLYWYRQTLGQGPEFLTYFQNEAQLEKSRLLSDRFSAERPKGSFSTLEIQRTEQGDSAMYLCASSFYGRGTGELFFGEGSRLTVL.

This clonotype was found once. V usage is TRBV10-3 and J usage is TRBJ2-3; D ambiguous. This CDR3 is built from 15 residues. V lost 4 bases and J lost 0, with 11 bases in between. Germline loops: CDR1 ENHRY, CDR2 SYGVKD. The CDR3 spells CAISVGDSSTDTQYF. In nucleotides, the CDR3 is TGTGCCATCAGTGTTGGGGATTCTAGCACAGATACGCAGTATTTT.